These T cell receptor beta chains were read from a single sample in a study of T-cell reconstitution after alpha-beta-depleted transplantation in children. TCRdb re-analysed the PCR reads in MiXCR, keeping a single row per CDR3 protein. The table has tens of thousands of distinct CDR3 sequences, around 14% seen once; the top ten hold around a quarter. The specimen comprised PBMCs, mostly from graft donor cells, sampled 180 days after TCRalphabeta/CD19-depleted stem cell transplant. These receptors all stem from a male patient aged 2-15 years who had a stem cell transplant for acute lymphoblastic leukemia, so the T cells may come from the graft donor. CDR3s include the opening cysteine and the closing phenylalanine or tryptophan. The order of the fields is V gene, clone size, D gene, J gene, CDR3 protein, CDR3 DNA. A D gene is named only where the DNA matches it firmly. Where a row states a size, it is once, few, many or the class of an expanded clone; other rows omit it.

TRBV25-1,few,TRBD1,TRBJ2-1,CASSEWRGRGQNEQFF,TGTGCCAGCAGTGAATGGAGGGGCAGGGGGCAAAATGAGCAGTTCTTC
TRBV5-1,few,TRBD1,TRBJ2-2,CASSLPGTANTGELFF,TGCGCCAGCAGCTTGCCCGGGACAGCAAACACCGGGGAGCTGTTTTTT
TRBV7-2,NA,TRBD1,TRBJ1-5,CASSLAPGQGSKPQHF,TGTGCCAGCAGCTTAGCTCCAGGACAGGGTAGTAAGCCCCAGCATTTT
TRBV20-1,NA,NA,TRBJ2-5,CRGAAGETQYF,TGCAGGGGCGCGGCGGGAGAGACCCAGTACTTC
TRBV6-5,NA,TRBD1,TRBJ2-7,CASSYSKVGQGRNEQYF,TGTGCCAGCAGTTACTCGAAAGTCGGACAGGGGAGGAACGAGCAGTACTTC
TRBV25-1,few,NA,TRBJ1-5,CASSQGGSNQPQHF,TGTGCCAGCAGCCAGGGTGGGAGCAATCAGCCCCAGCATTTT
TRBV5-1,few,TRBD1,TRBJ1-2,CASSFRDRVSNYGYTF,TGCGCCAGCAGCTTCCGGGACAGGGTTTCTAACTATGGCTACACCTTC
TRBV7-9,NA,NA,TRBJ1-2,CASSLYEGPYGYTF,TGTGCCAGCAGCTTATACGAAGGGCCCTATGGCTACACCTTC
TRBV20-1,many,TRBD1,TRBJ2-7,CSARQGVGSYEQYF,TGCAGTGCCAGACAGGGGGTGGGCTCCTACGAGCAGTACTTC
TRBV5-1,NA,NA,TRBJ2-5,CASSLSPREPGPQYF,TGCGCCAGCAGCTTATCCCCTCGGGAACCAGGGCCCCAGTACTTC
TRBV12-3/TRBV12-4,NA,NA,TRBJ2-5,CASSFGPETQYF,TGTGCCAGCAGTTTTGGGCCAGAGACCCAGTACTTC
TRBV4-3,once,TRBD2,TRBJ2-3,CASSQEPSGGADTQYF,TGCGCCAGCAGCCAAGAACCTAGCGGGGGCGCAGATACGCAGTATTTT
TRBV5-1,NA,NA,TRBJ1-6,CASSLAPNSPLHF,TGCGCCAGCAGCTTGGCCCCGAATTCACCCCTCCACTTT
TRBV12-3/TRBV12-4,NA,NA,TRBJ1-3,CASSLVRGGGNTIYF,TGTGCCAGCAGTTTAGTGCGGGGGGGCGGAAACACCATATATTTT
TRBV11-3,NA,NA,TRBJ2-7,CARLEMRLGWNEQYF,TGTGCCCGACTGGAGATGCGACTAGGATGGAACGAGCAGTACTTC
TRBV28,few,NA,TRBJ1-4,CASSFFGGATNEKLFF,TGTGCCAGCAGTTTCTTCGGAGGGGCAACTAATGAAAAACTGTTTTTT
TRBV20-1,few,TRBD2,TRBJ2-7,CSARDGGTSYARGYEQYF,TGCAGTGCTAGAGATGGTGGGACTAGCTATGCTAGAGGCTACGAGCAGTACTTC
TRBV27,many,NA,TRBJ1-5,CASSSFAGRRSNQPQHF,TGTGCCAGCAGTTCGTTCGCAGGGAGGAGGAGCAATCAGCCCCAGCATTTT
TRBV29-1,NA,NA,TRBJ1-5,CSVGRGGAQPQHF,TGCAGCGTTGGTCGGGGAGGGGCTCAGCCCCAGCATTTT
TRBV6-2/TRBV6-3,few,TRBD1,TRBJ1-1,CASTRQGWTEAFF,TGTGCCAGCACCAGACAGGGGTGGACTGAAGCTTTCTTT
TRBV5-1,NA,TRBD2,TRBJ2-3,CASSLGLASTDTQYF,TGCGCCAGCAGCTTGGGACTAGCAAGCACAGATACGCAGTATTTT
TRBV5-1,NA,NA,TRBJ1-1,CASGKAGGTEAFF,TGCGCCAGCGGTAAGGCCGGGGGCACTGAAGCTTTCTTT
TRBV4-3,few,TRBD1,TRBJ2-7,CASSQERGQVLYEQYF,TGCGCCAGCAGCCAAGAGCGGGGACAGGTATTATACGAGCAGTACTTC
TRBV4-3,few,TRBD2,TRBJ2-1,CASSQDLAGSYNEQFF,TGCGCCAGCAGCCAAGACCTAGCGGGCTCCTACAATGAGCAGTTCTTC
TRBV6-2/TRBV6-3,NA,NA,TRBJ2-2,CASRRPFANTGELFF,TGTGCCAGCAGACGGCCGTTCGCGAACACCGGGGAGCTGTTTTTT
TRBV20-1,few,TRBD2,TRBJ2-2,CSALSGRGTGELFF,TGCAGTGCCCTTAGCGGGAGAGGCACCGGGGAGCTGTTTTTT
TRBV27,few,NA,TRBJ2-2,CASSSRGALNTGELFF,TGTGCCAGCAGTTCCCGGGGGGCGCTTAACACCGGGGAGCTGTTTTTT
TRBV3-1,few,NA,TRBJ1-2,CASSSTVNYGYTF,TGTGCCAGCAGCTCCACAGTAAACTATGGCTACACCTTC
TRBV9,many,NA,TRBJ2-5,CASSVAGGGDTQYF,TGTGCCAGCAGCGTAGCTGGAGGGGGCGACACCCAGTACTTC
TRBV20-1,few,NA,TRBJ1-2,CSARVARGKEGTPNYGYTF,TGCAGTGCTAGAGTGGCGAGGGGAAAGGAGGGGACACCTAACTATGGCTACACCTTC
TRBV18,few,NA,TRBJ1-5,CASSPGTGYQPQHF,TGTGCCAGCTCACCAGGTACGGGGTATCAGCCCCAGCATTTT
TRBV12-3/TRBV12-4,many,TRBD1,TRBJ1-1,CASSLGQGWTEAFF,TGTGCCAGCAGTTTGGGACAGGGATGGACTGAAGCTTTCTTT
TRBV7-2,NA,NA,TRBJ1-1,CASSRRGATSLGEAFF,TGTGCCAGCAGTCGACGGGGCGCGACTTCTCTGGGGGAAGCTTTCTTT
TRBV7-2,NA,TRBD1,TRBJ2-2,CASSFDRVYTGELFF,TGTGCCAGCAGCTTCGACAGGGTTTACACCGGGGAGCTGTTTTTT
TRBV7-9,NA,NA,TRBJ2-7,CASSLAGANEQYF,TGTGCCAGCAGCTTAGCGGGGGCCAACGAGCAGTACTTC
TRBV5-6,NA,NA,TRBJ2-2,CASSLPGRGNTGELFF,TGTGCCAGCAGCTTGCCGGGGCGAGGGAACACCGGGGAGCTGTTTTTT
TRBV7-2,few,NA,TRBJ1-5,CASSNLSQPQHF,TGTGCCAGCAGTAATTTAAGTCAGCCCCAGCATTTT
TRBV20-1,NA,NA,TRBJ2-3,CSARDPSGDTQYF,TGCAGTGCTAGAGACCCCTCCGGGGATACGCAGTATTTT
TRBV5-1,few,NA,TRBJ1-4,CASSPSAATNEKLFF,TGCGCCAGCAGCCCCAGCGCCGCAACTAATGAAAAACTGTTTTTT
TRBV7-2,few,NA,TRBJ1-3,CASSSGDTLGTIYF,TGTGCCAGCAGCTCCGGGGACACCTTGGGCACCATATATTTT
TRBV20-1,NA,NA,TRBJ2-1,CSARPGQRPYNEQFF,TGCAGTGCTAGACCCGGCCAGAGGCCCTACAATGAGCAGTTCTTC
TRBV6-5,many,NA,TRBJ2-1,CASSFKLNANEQFF,TGTGCCAGCAGTTTCAAGCTGAACGCCAATGAGCAGTTCTTC
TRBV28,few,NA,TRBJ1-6,CASSSGPSKHF,TGTGCCAGCAGTTCCGGGCCCTCGAAGCACTTT
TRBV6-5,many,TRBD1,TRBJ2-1,CASSYPGGMKGEQFF,TGTGCCAGCAGTTACCCAGGGGGCATGAAGGGTGAGCAGTTCTTC
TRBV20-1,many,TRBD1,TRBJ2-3,CSAPTQGASTDTQYF,TGCAGTGCTCCAACTCAGGGGGCTAGCACAGATACGCAGTATTTT
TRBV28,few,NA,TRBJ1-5,CASSALKGLGQPQHF,TGTGCCAGCAGTGCCTTAAAGGGATTGGGTCAGCCCCAGCATTTT
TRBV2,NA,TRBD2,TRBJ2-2,CASSSERGFTGELFF,TGTGCCAGCAGTTCGGAGCGGGGGTTCACCGGGGAGCTGTTTTTT
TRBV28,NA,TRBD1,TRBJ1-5,CASITGGVSNQPQHF,TGTGCCAGCATTACAGGGGGAGTGAGCAATCAGCCCCAGCATTTT
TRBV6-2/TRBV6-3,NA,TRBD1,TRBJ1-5,CASSRPGQGYNQPQHF,TGTGCCAGCAGTCGACCGGGACAGGGATATAATCAGCCCCAGCATTTT
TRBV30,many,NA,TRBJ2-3,CAWSSALTDTQYF,TGTGCCTGGAGTTCTGCGCTTACAGATACGCAGTATTTT